Listed below are T cell receptor beta chains from one sample, sequenced in a study of blood T cell repertoires in COVID-19. Measured with immunoSEQ multiplex PCR; TCRdb has only the in-frame clones, and not every one. Of just over 650,000 clones detected, about 87% appear once; the ten largest clones hold roughly 0.25%. Sequences were obtained from peripheral blood. The receptors derive from a woman aged 18-29 years with acute or convalescent COVID-19. Each CDR3 is given with its conserved first and last residue. A D gene is named only where the DNA matches it firmly. Not all rows give a size; the values are once, few, many and, for expanded clones, a class.

v_call	d_call	clone_size	j_call	cdr3_aa	cdr3_nt
TRBV4-1	NA	NA	TRBJ1-6	CASSQDPTGTRSYNSPLHF	TGCGCCAGCAGCCAAGATCCCACAGGGACCCGCTCCTATAATTCACCCCTCCACTTT
TRBV2	NA	NA	TRBJ1-6	CASSAQPSPLHF	TGTGCCAGCAGCGCGCAACCTTCACCCCTCCACTTT
TRBV10-3	NA	NA	TRBJ2-5	CAIRGTRETQYF	TGTGCCATCAGGGGGACAAGAGAGACCCAGTACTTC
TRBV7-2	TRBD2	NA	TRBJ2-3	CASSLLAGGSDTQYF	TGTGCCAGCAGCCTGCTAGCGGGGGGGTCGGATACGCAGTATTTT
TRBV19	NA	NA	TRBJ1-1	CASSIDRVGFF	TGTGCCAGTAGTATAGACAGGGTGGGTTTCTTT
TRBV7-2	NA	NA	TRBJ2-7	CASSDRTGSFEQYF	TGTGCCAGCAGCGACCGAACGGGGTCGTTCGAGCAGTACTTC
TRBV28	TRBD1	NA	TRBJ1-4	CASTSTTGKGEKLFF	TGTGCCAGCACTTCAACGACAGGGAAGGGCGAAAAACTGTTTTTT
TRBV27	NA	NA	TRBJ1-1	CASSLRPGTEAFF	TGTGCCAGCAGTCTCCGTCCGGGAACTGAAGCTTTCTTT
TRBV10-2	NA	NA	TRBJ1-5	CASTPGGFNQPQHF	TGCGCCAGCACCCCGGGAGGGTTCAATCAGCCCCAGCATTTT
TRBV10-3	TRBD2	NA	TRBJ2-2	CAIRYPSGDFTGELFF	TGTGCCATCAGGTACCCTAGCGGGGATTTTACCGGGGAGCTGTTTTTT
TRBV7-2	NA	few	TRBJ2-1	CASSSGTYYNEQFF	TGTGCCAGCAGCTCCGGGACTTATTACAATGAGCAGTTCTTC
TRBV4-3	NA	NA	TRBJ1-4	CASSQDPGQGGEKLFF	TGCGCCAGCAGCCAGGACCCGGGGCAGGGAGGTGAAAAACTGTTTTTT
TRBV9	NA	NA	TRBJ2-7	CASSAGQPYEQYF	TGTGCCAGCAGTGCGGGACAGCCCTACGAGCAGTACTTC
TRBV5-6	NA	NA	TRBJ1-6	CASSFGGLRSPLHF	TGTGCCAGCAGCTTCGGGGGGCTACGTTCACCCCTCCACTTT
TRBV6-4	NA	once	TRBJ1-2	CASSEGSNYGYTF	TGTGCCAGCAGTGAAGGGAGCAACTATGGCTACACCTTC
TRBV18	TRBD1	NA	TRBJ2-3	CASLSTGQGRTDTQYF	TGTGCCAGCTTAAGCACGGGACAGGGGAGAACAGATACGCAGTATTTT
TRBV5-6	NA	once	TRBJ1-1	CASSRSGVGEAFF	TGTGCCAGCAGCCGTTCAGGGGTTGGAGAAGCTTTCTTT
TRBV5-4	TRBD2	NA	TRBJ2-3	CASSLVPSGGSGDTQYF	TGTGCCAGCAGCTTGGTTCCTAGCGGGGGGTCAGGAGATACGCAGTATTTT
TRBV29-1	TRBD1	NA	TRBJ1-2	CSVDHLSGQGDSDTF	TGCAGCGTTGACCACTTGTCGGGACAGGGGGATTCTGACACCTTC
TRBV6-6	TRBD1	few	TRBJ1-2	CASSRTGPTYGYTF	TGTGCCAGCAGCCGGACAGGCCCCACCTATGGCTACACCTTC
TRBV28	TRBD1	NA	TRBJ2-1	CASRQDRAPSYNEQFF	TGTGCCAGCAGGCAAGACAGGGCCCCCTCCTACAATGAGCAGTTCTTC
TRBV28	NA	NA	TRBJ2-2	CASLDTYNTGELFF	TGTGCCAGCCTCGACACCTATAACACCGGGGAGCTGTTTTTT
TRBV7-2	NA	NA	TRBJ1-6	CASSLGWTANSPLHF	TGTGCCAGCAGCTTAGGATGGACAGCCAATTCACCCCTCCACTTT
TRBV30	TRBD1	NA	TRBJ1-5	CAWSVRSKDRLLSNQPQHF	TGTGCCTGGAGTGTACGATCTAAGGACAGGTTACTTAGCAATCAGCCCCAGCATTTT
TRBV7-9	NA	NA	TRBJ2-1	CASSLVGFKPPLAEQFF	TGTGCCAGCAGCTTAGTTGGCTTTAAGCCCCCGCTAGCCGAGCAGTTCTTC
TRBV2	NA	NA	TRBJ1-3	CASRGGTGNTIYF	TGTGCCAGCCGGGGGGGAACTGGAAACACCATATATTTT
TRBV27	TRBD1	NA	TRBJ1-5	CASSSGQVNGQPQHF	TGTGCCAGCAGTTCGGGACAGGTAAATGGTCAGCCCCAGCATTTT
TRBV12-5	NA	NA	TRBJ2-3	CASGPRGSDTQYF	TGTGCTAGTGGTCCGAGGGGGTCGGATACGCAGTATTTT
TRBV30	TRBD1	NA	TRBJ1-3	CAWSRTGGAGNTIYF	TGTGCCTGGAGCCGGACAGGAGGAGCTGGAAACACCATATATTTT
TRBV6-5	TRBD1	NA	TRBJ1-2	CASSYLGQGTGYTF	TGTGCCAGCAGTTACTTAGGACAGGGGACTGGCTACACCTTC
TRBV29-1	TRBD2	NA	TRBJ2-7	CSVVWLAGPYEQYF	TGCAGCGTTGTTTGGCTAGCGGGACCCTACGAGCAGTACTTC
TRBV4-2	NA	NA	TRBJ2-2	CASSHAFSDTGELFF	TGTGCCAGCAGCCATGCTTTTTCGGACACCGGGGAGCTGTTTTTT
TRBV30	NA	NA	TRBJ1-5	CAWAEGRNQPQHF	TGTGCCTGGGCGGAGGGGCGCAATCAGCCCCAGCATTTT
TRBV27	TRBD1	NA	TRBJ1-2	CASSLSYRGRDGYTF	TGTGCCAGCAGTTTATCATACAGGGGGCGCGATGGCTACACCTTC
TRBV12-3/TRBV12-4	NA	once	TRBJ1-2	CASSYLVGYGYTF	TGTGCCAGCAGCTATCTAGTAGGCTATGGCTACACCTTC
TRBV10-3	NA	NA	TRBJ1-2	CAISGTDYGYTF	TGTGCCATCAGTGGTACAGATTATGGCTACACCTTC
TRBV6-5	NA	NA	TRBJ2-2	CASLGLNTGELFF	TGTGCCAGCTTAGGACTAAACACCGGGGAGCTGTTTTTT
TRBV5-6	NA	NA	TRBJ2-5	CASSLELEETQYF	TGTGCCAGCAGCTTGGAGCTCGAAGAGACCCAGTACTTC
TRBV6-5	NA	NA	TRBJ1-2	CASSYSAGDYGYTF	TGTGCCAGCAGTTACTCCGCAGGGGACTATGGCTACACCTTC
TRBV4-1	NA	NA	TRBJ1-1	CASSQGGNTEAFF	TGCGCCAGCAGCCAGGGAGGGAACACTGAAGCTTTCTTT
TRBV7-2	NA	NA	TRBJ1-2	CASSLGTANYGYTF	TGTGCCAGCAGCTTAGGGACAGCTAACTATGGCTACACCTTC
TRBV27	TRBD1	NA	TRBJ1-6	CASSLYRGRDSPLHF	TGTGCCAGCAGTTTATACAGGGGTAGGGATTCACCCCTCCACTTT
TRBV7-6	TRBD1	NA	TRBJ2-1	CASSGPGTGEYWEQFF	TGTGCCAGCAGCGGACCCGGGACAGGGGAATACTGGGAGCAGTTCTTC
TRBV20-1	TRBD2	NA	TRBJ2-7	CSASGITSGATYEQYF	TGCAGTGCTAGTGGGATAACTAGCGGGGCCACGTACGAGCAGTACTTC
TRBV9	NA	NA	TRBJ1-1	CASSTWGGADTEAFF	TGTGCCAGCAGCACCTGGGGGGGGGCGGACACTGAAGCTTTCTTT
TRBV11-3	NA	few	TRBJ1-1	CASSPYGGTEAFF	TGTGCCAGCAGTCCGTACGGGGGAACTGAAGCTTTCTTT
TRBV12-5	NA	once	TRBJ1-5	CASGLGGSHQPQHF	TGTGCTAGTGGTTTGGGTGGTAGTCATCAGCCCCAGCATTTT
TRBV24-1	TRBD1	NA	TRBJ1-1	CATSDVTGSEAFF	TGTGCCACCAGTGATGTGACAGGGTCTGAAGCTTTCTTT
TRBV7-8	NA	NA	TRBJ2-7	CASSLRSGQSAYEQYF	TGTGCCAGCAGCTTACGTTCCGGACAGTCCGCCTACGAGCAGTACTTC
TRBV25-1	TRBD2	NA	TRBJ2-1	CASEGRGSNNEQFF	TGTGCCAGCGAAGGGCGGGGGAGTAACAATGAGCAGTTCTTC
TRBV3-1/TRBV3-2	TRBD2	NA	TRBJ2-3	CASSLLAGIRADTQYF	TGTGCCAGCAGCCTCCTAGCGGGCATCAGAGCAGATACGCAGTATTTT